The 20 T cell receptor beta chains listed next were all sequenced from one sample in a study of CD8+CD57+ T cells in acquired aplastic anemia. Investigators profiled TCR beta VDJ and CDR3 from genomic DNA template. TCRdb independently ran MiXCR on the reads; one entry per CDR3 protein. The sample has about 190,000 distinct CDR3 sequences; roughly 64% are singletons. Sample: sorted CD4+, CD8+, or CD8+CD57+ T cells (not recorded which) from PBMCs. Every receptor here comes from a human donor with severe aplastic anemia or a healthy control (not recorded which).

The CDR3 sequence: CASSVQGADTEAFF. CDR3 nucleotide sequence: TGTGCCAGCAGCGTACAGGGGGCGGACACTGAAGCTTTCTTT. The rearrangement links TRBV9 to TRBJ1-1, with 8 bases matching TRBD1. The ends lost 1 base at V and 3 bases at J; junction bases unmatched: 2. The CDR3 sequence is 14 residues long. Germline CDR1 is SGDLS and CDR2 is YYNGEE. The whole variable domain, remainder taken from reference TRBV9 and TRBJ1-1, is DSGVTQTPKHLITATGQRVTLRCSPRSGDLSVYWYQQSLDQGLQFLIQYYNGEERAKGNILERFSAQQFPDLHSELNLSSLELGDSALYFCASSVQGADTEAFFGQGTRLTVV.

This clonotype was recorded many times. V gene TRBV12-3 or TRBV12-4 combines with J gene TRBJ2-7; D tentatively reads TRBD1 or TRBD2 (6 bases each). CDR3 size: 13 residues. V lost 3 bases and J 7 bases, leaving 13 bases between the germline ends. The chain's CDR3 is CASSFTEGGEQYF. CDR3 sequence (DNA): TGTGCCAGCAGTTTTACGGAGGGGGGTGAGCAGTACTTC.

This clonotype has just a few counts. The rearrangement joins TRBV7-2 to TRBJ2-7; 16 bases map to TRBD2. The V gene end was trimmed by 5 bases and the J gene end by 2 bases; junction bases not matched to a gene: 6. This CDR3 is 17 amino acids long. Germline values: CDR1 SGHTA, CDR2 FQGNSA. The CDR3 nucleotides are TGTGCCAGCAGCCATACCGGGACTAGCGGGGGGGCCTACGAGCAGTACTTC. Protein sequence: CASSHTGTSGGAYEQYF.

Concerning this clonotype itself: The junction and the germline gene differ at one end; a read error may be behind it. The V and J genes are TRBV5-4 and TRBJ2-7; D call uncertain. Per the germline V gene, CDR1 is SGHNT and CDR2 is YYREEE (reference sequence). This CDR3 contains 14 residues. This chain's CDR3 is CAGSSGLDSYEQYF. The CDR3 coding sequence is TGTGCCGGCAGTTCGGGTCTTGACTCCTACGAGCAGTACTTC.

The V and J genes are TRBV10-3 and TRBJ1-1; the D gene is possibly TRBD1 (5 bases). The CDR3 consists of 14 residues. V gave up 10 bases and J gave up 3 bases, with 18 bases separating them. Germline loops: CDR1 ENHRY, CDR2 SYGVKD. This chain's CDR3 is CASSPGRGYTEAFF. CDR3 DNA: TGTGCCAGCAGCCCCGGACGGGGGTACACTGAAGCTTTCTTT.

This clonotype was seen a single time. A read error may be the cause here, since a much bigger clone is one base away. The V gene is TRBV28, the J gene TRBJ1-1; 7 bases agree with TRBD1. This CDR3 has 15 amino acids. Per the germline V gene, CDR1 is MDHEN and CDR2 is SYDVKM. CDR3 coding DNA: TGTGCCTGCAGTACGACAGAGGGGGCGAACACTGAAGCTTTCTTT. Translating gives CACSTTEGANTEAFF.

The rearrangement links TRBV7-9 to TRBJ1-1; TRBD1 matches 7 bases. The junction had 4 bases not matched to a gene; V was cut back by 5 bases and J by 1 base. Germline-derived CDR1 and CDR2 are SEHNR and FQNEAQ (reference sequence). The CDR3 runs to 14 residues. CDR3 DNA sequence: TGTGCCAGCAGCAACCGACAGGGGAACACTGAAGCTTTCTTT. It encodes CASSNRQGNTEAFF.

This clonotype was observed at least ten times. The genes are TRBV29-1 and TRBJ1-2, with TRBD1 matching over 9 bases. This CDR3 region has 15 residues. V lost 1 base and J lost 6; bases outside the gene matches: 9. CDR1 and CDR2 (germline): SQVTM, ANQGSEA. The CDR3 protein is CSVEGTGEGRDGYTF. The CDR3 region has the DNA TGCAGCGTTGAAGGGACAGGGGAGGGCCGAGATGGCTACACCTTC.

A remark on this clonotype: An end of the junction differs from the germline gene, which may be a read error. The chain has TRBV7-2 and TRBJ2-7; TRBD2 matches 10 bases. This CDR3 spans 13 amino acids. The germline V gene has CDR1 SGHTA and CDR2 FQGNSA. The CDR3 DNA follows: TGTGCCAACAGCTTGACTAGCGGGTACGAGCAGTACTTC. Its protein is CANSLTSGYEQYF.

The chain recombines TRBV15 with TRBJ2-3, with TRBD1 matching over 8 bases. V was pared by 0 bases and J by 4 bases, with 3 bases of the junction left unmatched. The germline gives CDR1 LNHNV, CDR2 YYDKDF (reference sequence). This CDR3 contains 15 residues. CDR3 protein: CATSRDRTGPDTQYF. As DNA, the CDR3 is TGTGCCACCAGCAGAGATCGGACAGGGCCAGATACGCAGTATTTT.

This chain links TRBV20-1 with TRBJ1-6; TRBD1 aligns across 10 bases. This CDR3 contains 14 residues. Per the germline V gene, CDR1 is DFQATT and CDR2 is SNEGSKA (reference sequence). With 5 bases clipped from V and 10 bases from J, the junction kept 8 bases outside the gene matches. The CDR3 DNA reads TGCAGTGCTGCCGAGACAGGGGGCGGGTCACCCCTCCACTTT. It codes for CSAAETGGGSPLHF.

The V and J genes are TRBV7-8 and TRBJ2-1, with 15 bases aligning to TRBD2. Germline V gene lookup returns CDR1 SGHVS and CDR2 FQNEAQ. With V trimmed by 5 bases and J by 9 bases, 8 bases remained unmatched. This CDR3 contains 16 residues. Here the CDR3 reads CASSIRTSGGAVEQFF. In DNA, the CDR3 is TGTGCCAGCAGCATACGGACTAGCGGGGGGGCCGTTGAGCAGTTCTTC.

This rearrangement joins TRBV20-1 to TRBJ1-1; D uncertain. V was trimmed by 0 bases and J by 3 bases, leaving 2 bases between them. The CDR3 contains 11 residues. Germline V gives CDR1 DFQATT, CDR2 SNEGSKA (reference sequence). DNA of the CDR3: TGCAGTGCTAGAGAGGACACTGAAGCTTTCTTT. This sequence encodes CSAREDTEAFF.

As to this clonotype: One end of the junction does not line up with germline, which may come from a read error. The chain employs TRBV20-1 and TRBJ2-7; tentatively, D is TRBD1 (5 bases). Germline V gene data show CDR1 as DFQATT and CDR2 as SNEGSKA (reference sequence). The CDR3 has 13 amino acids. This CDR3 reads CRAREVQGYEQYF. The CDR3 DNA follows: TGCAGAGCTAGAGAGGTTCAGGGCTACGAGCAGTACTTC.

This chain links TRBV20-1 with TRBJ1-1; TRBD1 agrees at 8 bases. Trimming cost V 2 bases and J 5 bases; bases outside gene matches: 7. The CDR3 has 14 amino acids. The germline gives CDR1 DFQATT, CDR2 SNEGSKA (reference sequence). The CDR3 region has the DNA TGCAGTGCTAGACGCAGGACAGGGCAGACTGAAGCTTTCTTT. Protein product: CSARRRTGQTEAFF.

This clonotype was observed a single time. This rearrangement joins TRBV7-2 to TRBJ2-5; 7 nucleotides line up with TRBD2. Per the germline V gene, CDR1 is SGHTA and CDR2 is FQGNSA. Trimming at V came to 2 bases and at J to 5 bases, leaving 14 bases not matched to a gene. CDR3 length: 17 residues. This CDR3 is CASSLKPSGWSRETQYF. In DNA, the CDR3 is TGTGCCAGCAGCTTAAAACCTAGCGGATGGAGCAGGGAGACCCAGTACTTC.

This clonotype showed up many times. CDR3 region: CASSLGTQSTDTQYF. Written as DNA, the CDR3 is TGTGCCAGCAGCTTGGGGACACAGAGCACAGATACGCAGTATTTT. This chain uses TRBV5-8 with TRBJ2-3; tentatively, D is TRBD1 (5 bases). The CDR3 consists of 15 residues. V lost 0 bases to trimming and J lost 0 bases, with 8 bases between them. CDR1 and CDR2 (germline): SGHTS, YDEGEE.

The chain uses TRBV24-1 and TRBJ2-7, with D unclear. V lost 4 bases and J lost 8, with 14 bases in between. Germline CDR1 reads KGHDR; CDR2 reads SFDVKD. The CDR3 runs to 13 residues. For the CDR3, the DNA is TGTGCCACCAGTGACCCCGACAACCTGAAGCAGTACTTC. It is translated as CATSDPDNLKQYF.

This clonotype was seen more than once but under ten times. The chain couples TRBV27 to TRBJ1-4; the D is unclear. Trimming stripped 0 bases from V and 2 bases from J, with 10 bases between. There are 16 residues in the CDR3. Germline lookup yields CDR1 MNHEY and CDR2 SMNVEV (reference sequence). The DNA for the CDR3 is TGTGCCAGCAGTTTATCTCTCGGGAAGACTAATGAAAAACTGTTTTTT. Protein product: CASSLSLGKTNEKLFF.

This rearrangement joins TRBV9 to TRBJ2-1; TRBD2 aligns across 7 bases. CDR1 is SGDLS and CDR2 is YYNGEE in the germline V gene. The CDR3 runs 15 residues. Losses at the gene ends were 5 bases for V and 4 bases for J; bases not matched to a gene: 9. CDR3 amino acids: CASSFGLAGYNEQFF. The CDR3, as DNA: TGTGCCAGCAGTTTTGGGTTAGCGGGTTACAATGAGCAGTTCTTC.